These 27 T cell receptor beta chains came from one sample sequenced in a study of response to subunit inactivated influenza vaccine. MiXCR, run by TCRdb on the RT-PCR reads, gives a single entry per CDR3 protein. Here the sample spans about 580,000 distinct CDR3 sequences, approximately 14% being singletons. Material: PBMCs from blood, obtained 12 days after vaccination. Receptors originate from a man in his fifties or sixties who received an inactivated influenza vaccine.

J is TRBJ1-1 and V is TRBV5-1, with D possibly TRBD1 on 6 matching bases. CDR3 length: 13 residues. In germline, CDR1 is SGHRS, CDR2 YFSETQ. V dropped 0 bases and J dropped 6 bases, with 9 bases sitting between them. The CDR3 DNA sequence: TGCGCCAGCAGCTTGGCCTGGACAGCTGAAGCTTTCTTT. Translating gives CASSLAWTAEAFF.

The V gene is TRBV10-3, the J gene TRBJ2-5, with 12 positions matching TRBD1. The CDR3 length is 16 residues. Germline-derived CDR1 and CDR2 are ENHRY and SYGVKD. Germline trimming cut 6 bases from V and 4 bases from J; bases unmatched to any gene: 9. The CDR3 coding sequence is TGTGCCATCAGGGCTCCGGGACAGGGGGCGGTAGAGACCCAGTACTTC. This codes for CAIRAPGQGAVETQYF.

The sample holds a few counts of this clonotype. This chain connects TRBV4-3 to TRBJ1-4; D unclear. Trimming pared 0 bases from V and 8 bases from J, leaving 13 bases between. This CDR3 has 15 amino acids. Germline V gene lookup returns CDR1 LGHNA and CDR2 YSLEER. For the CDR3, the DNA is TGCGCCAGCAGCCAAGATCCCAGGCAGCAAGAAAAACTGTTTTTT. This gives the protein CASSQDPRQQEKLFF.

The chain uses TRBV20-1 and TRBJ2-4; D ambiguous. Trimming took off 2 bases at V and 0 bases at J, with 5 bases between the two ends. The length of the CDR3 is 13 residues. CDR1 is DFQATT and CDR2 is SNEGSKA in the germline V gene (reference sequence). For the CDR3, the DNA is TGCAGTGCTAGACAGCAAGCCAAAAACATTCAGTACTTC. Its translation: CSARQQAKNIQYF.

This clonotype showed up just a few times. The chain combines TRBV28 with TRBJ1-5; tentative D call: TRBD1 (6 bases). The germline gives CDR1 MDHEN, CDR2 SYDVKM. This CDR3 is built from 16 residues. V was pared by 3 bases and J by 0 bases, with 12 bases between. CDR3 in amino acids: CASSFRGGFSNQPQHF. Here the CDR3 DNA reads TGTGCCAGCAGTTTCAGAGGGGGGTTTAGCAATCAGCCCCAGCATTTT.

This clonotype has ten or more counts. The rearrangement links TRBV4-1 to TRBJ1-3, with D unclear. V lost 1 base and J lost 3, with 7 bases in between. Germline V gives CDR1 MGHRA, CDR2 YSYEKL. This CDR3 spans 14 amino acids. This CDR3 is CASSQAGIGNTIYF. The CDR3 DNA sequence: TGCGCCAGCAGCCAAGCTGGGATTGGAAACACCATATATTTT.

The V call is TRBV6-1, the J call TRBJ1-5, with D unclear. The CDR3 is made up of 14 amino acids. Germline V gene sequence: CDR1 MNHNS, CDR2 SASEGT. The V and J ends lost 6 bases and 4 bases respectively, with 13 bases between them. CDR3 amino acids: CASRTGMSNQPQHF. The DNA of the CDR3 is TGTGCCAGCAGGACGGGGATGAGTAATCAGCCCCAGCATTTT.

This clonotype came up a few times. The chain carries TRBV29-1 and TRBJ2-2, with 8 positions matching TRBD2. With 6 bases clipped from V and 4 bases from J, the junction kept 4 bases outside the gene matches. The CDR3 extends over 13 amino acids. From germline, CDR1 is SQVTM and CDR2 ANQGSEA. CDR3 in DNA: TGCAGCGTCGGGACTAGGGGCACCGGGGAGCTGTTTTTT. It yields the protein CSVGTRGTGELFF.

The chain carries TRBV30 and TRBJ1-1; maybe TRBD1 (6 bases). Trimming took off 0 bases at V and 6 bases at J, with 26 bases between the two ends. The CDR3 extends over 18 amino acids. The V gene's germline CDR1 is GTSNPN and CDR2 SVGIG (reference sequence). CDR3 region: CAWSVLGGVGGLKSEAFF. The CDR3 region has the DNA TGTGCCTGGAGTGTACTAGGAGGGGTTGGGGGCTTGAAGTCTGAAGCTTTCTTT.

The chain has TRBV5-6 and TRBJ2-2; tentatively, D is TRBD1 (6 bases). V was cut by 7 bases and J by 4 bases, with 17 bases left in between. Germline CDR1 is SGHDT and CDR2 is YYEEEE. The CDR3 totals 15 residues. The CDR3 sequence is CASGTNRAPTGELFF. CDR3 coding DNA: TGTGCCAGCGGAACTAACAGGGCCCCCACCGGGGAGCTGTTTTTT. The whole variable domain, remainder taken from reference TRBV5-6 and TRBJ2-2, is DAGVTQSPTHLIKTRGQQVTLRCSPKSGHDTVSWYQQALGQGPQFIFQYYEEEERQRGNFPDRFSGHQFPNYSSELNVNALLLGDSALYLCASGTNRAPTGELFFGEGSRLTVL.

This clonotype was seen many times. CDR3 sequence (DNA): TGTGCCAGCAGCCCCCAGTACGAGCAGTACTTC. Amino acids: CASSPQYEQYF. The genes are TRBV7-9 and TRBJ2-7; D gene ambiguous. The germline CDR1 and CDR2 sequences are SEHNR and FQNEAQ (reference sequence). The CDR3 totals 11 residues. The V and J ends lost 5 bases and 4 bases respectively, with 6 bases between them.

As regards this clonotype: The germline gene is not matched at one end of the junction; a read error may be the cause. The chain uses TRBV27 and TRBJ2-1; 13 bases fit TRBD2. Germline assignment: CDR1 MNHEY and CDR2 SMNVEV (reference sequence). This CDR3 is 19 amino acids long. The DNA of the CDR3 is TGTGCCAGCAGTTTGAACGGACTAGCGGGGGCTATACCGTACAATAAGCAGTTCTTC. It translates to CASSLNGLAGAIPYNKQFF.

CDR3 residues: CASSLEGTSSYNEQFF. The CDR3 nucleotides read TGTGCCAGCAGCTTAGAGGGCACAAGCTCCTACAATGAGCAGTTCTTC. This chain joins TRBV7-9 and TRBJ2-1; D is unresolved. Germline assignment: CDR1 SEHNR and CDR2 FQNEAQ (reference sequence). This CDR3 is 16 amino acids long. Between the trimmed V and J ends, which lost 1 base and 0 bases, there was a span of 10 bases.

This clonotype was seen more than once but under ten times. The J gene is TRBJ2-3, the V gene TRBV11-2; maybe TRBD2 (7 bases). V was clipped by 1 base and J by 0 bases, with 17 bases between them. There are 18 residues in the CDR3. Germline CDR1 SGHAT, CDR2 FQNNGV. The CDR3 spells CASSLGGGGGPSTDTQYF. DNA of the CDR3: TGTGCCAGCAGCTTAGGAGGGGGGGGCGGACCTAGCACAGATACGCAGTATTTT.

The chain joins TRBV21-1 to TRBJ2-7; TRBD2 is the table's D call and was not checked against the DNA. TRBV21-1 is noted as a pseudogene. The CDR3 consists of 13 residues. The CDR3 spells CASSRLAFYEQYF. CDR3 nucleotides: TGTGCCAGCAGTCGACTAGCTTTCTACGAGCAGTACTTC.

The sample holds a few counts of this clonotype. The chain joins TRBV7-9 to TRBJ2-2; unclear D gene. V lost 10 bases, J lost 1 base, and 16 bases lay in between. From germline, CDR1 is SEHNR and CDR2 FQNEAQ (reference sequence). The CDR3 loop spans 15 amino acids. The CDR3 reads CAMATTYLNTGELFF. CDR3 sequence (DNA): TGTGCCATGGCCACGACTTATCTGAACACCGGGGAGCTGTTTTTT.

The rearrangement links TRBV30 to TRBJ2-3; TRBD2 agrees at 9 bases. V shed 2 bases, J shed 6 bases, and the junction held 3 bases outside the gene matches. The germline V gene encodes CDR1 GTSNPN and CDR2 SVGIG (reference sequence). The CDR3 runs to 13 residues. The CDR3 loop reads CAWSWLAGDTQYF. As DNA, the CDR3 is TGTGCCTGGAGTTGGCTAGCGGGGGATACGCAGTATTTT.

V is TRBV5-1 and J is TRBJ2-2; D remains ambiguous. This CDR3 is 14 amino acids long. Trimming took 4 bases from V and 3 from J, leaving 10 bases between them. CDR1 is SGHRS and CDR2 is YFSETQ in the germline V gene. The CDR3 bases are TGCGCCAGCAGCCGCGCGCCAGACACCGGGGAGCTGTTTTTT. It translates to CASSRAPDTGELFF.

A few counts support this clonotype. The chain couples TRBV28 to TRBJ2-1; 13 nucleotides line up with TRBD2. Per germline, CDR1 MDHEN and CDR2 SYDVKM. After removal of 11 bases from V and 6 bases from J, the junction contained 7 bases not matched to a gene. The CDR3 spans 14 residues. The CDR3 region has the DNA TGTGCCTCACGGGGGACTAGCGGGATCAATGAGCAGTTCTTC. As protein: CASRGTSGINEQFF.

The chain employs TRBV4-2 and TRBJ1-1, with a tentative D call TRBD1 (5 bases). The ends were cut back, 6 bases at V and 4 bases at J, with 15 bases in the middle. Germline V CDR1 and CDR2: LGHNA, YNFKEQ. The CDR3 covers 14 residues. The CDR3 region is CASRQASGGTEAFF. The CDR3 bases are TGTGCCAGCAGACAGGCTTCAGGCGGCACTGAAGCTTTCTTT.

The chain uses TRBV7-2 and TRBJ2-3; D might be TRBD2 (5 bases). CDR1 is SGHTA and CDR2 is FQGNSA in the germline V gene. Trimming pared 0 bases from V and 5 bases from J, leaving 12 bases between. The CDR3 runs 15 residues. The CDR3 is CASSLALVGRDTQYF. The CDR3 DNA reads as TGTGCCAGCAGCTTAGCCCTAGTTGGGAGAGATACGCAGTATTTT.

This clonotype was detected a few times. The gene calls are TRBV24-1 and TRBJ2-1; D possibly matches TRBD1 or TRBD2 (6 bases each). Germline-derived CDR1 and CDR2 are KGHDR and SFDVKD. The length of the CDR3 is 16 residues. The V gene lost 4 bases and the J gene lost 6 bases, with 18 bases spanning the gap. CDR3 residues: CATSEVQGGRGNEQFF. The CDR3 DNA sequence: TGTGCCACCAGTGAGGTACAGGGAGGACGGGGCAATGAGCAGTTCTTC.

This clonotype has a count of ten or more. The chain combines TRBV15 with TRBJ2-1, with a possible D match to TRBD2 (5 bases). The length of the CDR3 is 15 residues. CDR1 is LNHNV, CDR2 YYDKDF, per germline (reference sequence). Trimming stripped 1 base from V and 0 bases from J, with 7 bases between. The chain's CDR3 is CATSRGGSSYNEQFF. The CDR3 DNA is TGTGCCACCAGCAGAGGTGGGAGCTCCTACAATGAGCAGTTCTTC.

The rearrangement links TRBV4-2 to TRBJ1-5; 8 bases fit TRBD1. With V trimmed by 0 bases and J by 3 bases, 4 bases remained unmatched. Looked up from germline, CDR1 is LGHNA and CDR2 is YNFKEQ. The length of the CDR3 is 16 residues. CDR3 in DNA: TGTGCCAGCAGCCAAGATCCGACAGGGGCCAATCAGCCCCAGCATTTT. As protein: CASSQDPTGANQPQHF.

This clonotype was found a few times. V usage is TRBV9 and J usage is TRBJ2-7; TRBD1 or TRBD2 may be the D gene (5 bases each). The germline V gene encodes CDR1 SGDLS and CDR2 YYNGEE. V lost 4 bases to trimming and J lost 6 bases, with 17 bases between them. The CDR3 consists of 14 residues. The CDR3 spells CASSPGTGPIEQYF. CDR3 nucleotide sequence: TGTGCCAGCAGCCCTGGGACGGGCCCCATCGAGCAGTACTTC.

Ten or more counts support this clonotype. The chain carries TRBV5-1 and TRBJ2-6, with a possible D match to TRBD1 (5 bases). Deletions cut 0 bases from V and 1 base from J, with 14 bases between. Germline V CDR1 and CDR2: SGHRS, YFSETQ. The CDR3 covers 18 residues. The chain's CDR3 is CASSLGRTPISGANVLTF. The CDR3 DNA sequence: TGCGCCAGCAGCTTGGGCCGGACACCGATTTCTGGGGCCAACGTCCTGACTTTC.

The genes are TRBV7-9 and TRBJ2-7; tentative D call: TRBD2 (7 bases). Trimming stripped 2 bases from V and 5 bases from J, with 16 bases between. There are 15 residues in the CDR3. Germline-derived CDR1 and CDR2 are SEHNR and FQNEAQ (reference sequence). This CDR3 reads CASSLRRGGPDEQYF. The CDR3 DNA sequence: TGTGCCAGCAGCTTAAGGAGGGGGGGCCCGGACGAGCAGTACTTC.